The T cell receptor beta chain under discussion was sequenced for a study of Ad26.COV2.S vaccination and SARS-CoV-2 variants. In the study overall: The authors gave Ad26.COV2.S intramuscularly, either once or twice 56 days apart. Study results and limitations: Responses of T cells in total may have been underestimated by the TCR breadth and depth analyses.

Assay: immunoSEQ multiplex PCR; the TCRdb copy retains only in-frame clones and omits some. This table holds about 680,000 clones, approximately 88% found once. Turning to this clone: Its antigen is not known.

The CDR3 covers 12 residues. Germline V CDR1 and CDR2: SGHTA, FQGNSA. Trimming removed 1 base at V and 6 bases at J, with 7 bases between. Stated treatment: around 19 received Ad26.COV2.S at low or high dose, single or two shots; roughly five received placebo; per-sample allocation not given. Repertoires come from day 63 after the first vaccine or placebo injection. Boston supplied an adult donor aged 18-55 years. The TCR originated in a person aged 18-65 years who received the Ad26.COV2.S COVID-19 vaccine or a placebo. The sample consisted of peripheral blood, taken in a trial of Ad26.COV2.S vaccine versus placebo. This sequence joins TRBV7-2 and TRBJ2-7, with D unclear. This chain's CDR3 is CASSLESAEQYF. The CDR3 bases are TGTGCCAGCAGCTTAGAGTCGGCCGAGCAGTACTTC.